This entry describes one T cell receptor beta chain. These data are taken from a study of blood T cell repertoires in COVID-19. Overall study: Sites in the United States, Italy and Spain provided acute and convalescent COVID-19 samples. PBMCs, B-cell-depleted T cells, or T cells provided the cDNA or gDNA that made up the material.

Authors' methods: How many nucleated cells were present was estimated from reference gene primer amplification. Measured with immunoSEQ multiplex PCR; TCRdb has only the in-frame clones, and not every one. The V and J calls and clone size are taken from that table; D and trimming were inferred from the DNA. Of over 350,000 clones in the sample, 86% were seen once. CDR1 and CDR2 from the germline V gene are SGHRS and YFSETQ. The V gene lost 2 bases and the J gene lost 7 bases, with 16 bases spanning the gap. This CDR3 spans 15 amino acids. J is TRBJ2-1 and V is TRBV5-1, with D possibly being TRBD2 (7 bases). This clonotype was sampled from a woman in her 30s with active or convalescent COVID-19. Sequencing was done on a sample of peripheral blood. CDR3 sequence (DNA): TGCGCCAGCAGCTTCGTTGCGGGGGCCCCGAATGAGCAGTTCTTC. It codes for CASSFVAGAPNEQFF.